The 3 T cell receptor beta chains given below trace back to one sample, sequenced in a study of shared clonotypes between healthy human individuals. Naive CD8 cells, CD45RO-negative and positively selected for CCR7, excluded terminally differentiated effector memory CD45RA+ cells. Here immunoSEQ multiplex PCR was the method, and the copy in TCRdb shows in-frame clones only, minus some. The sample yields about 1,900,000 clones, less than 95% seen once. Specimen: naive CD8+ T cells sorted from blood. These receptors were collected from a man younger than 35 in good health.

This clone was counted once. The V call is TRBV6-6, the J call TRBJ1-1; 8 nucleotides align to TRBD1. Germline CDR1 is MNHNY and CDR2 is SVGAGI (reference sequence). This CDR3 has 16 residues. Germline trimming cut 6 bases from V and 1 base from J; bases unmatched to any gene: 10. CDR3 in DNA: TGTGCCAGCAGCTCCGGGACAGGTTCCTGGAACACTGAAGCTTTCTTT. Translating it yields CASSSGTGSWNTEAFF.

The chain carries TRBV7-9 and TRBJ2-1; D remains ambiguous. The CDR3 has 12 residues. V was cut by 5 bases and J by 2 bases, with 4 bases left in between. Germline assignment: CDR1 SEHNR and CDR2 FQNEAQ (reference sequence). CDR3 in amino acids: CASSQTYNEQFF. The CDR3 coding sequence is TGTGCCAGCAGCCAGACCTACAATGAGCAGTTCTTC.

The V gene is TRBV9, the J gene TRBJ2-1, with D unresolved. This CDR3 comprises 13 residues. Germline CDR1 SGDLS, CDR2 YYNGEE. V lost 3 bases and J lost 6, with 10 bases in between. CDR3 nucleotide sequence: TGTGCCAGCAGCGGGCGGTTTTCCAATGAGCAGTTCTTC. Its protein is CASSGRFSNEQFF.